This TCR beta chain was captured in a study of T cells in Graves' hyperthyroidism and ophthalmopathy. Study information: Peripheral blood was drawn at first diagnosis, prior to all treatment.

This clonotype came up many times. TCR beta CDR3 sequences were amplified from RNA transcripts. A first-round RT-PCR of the TCR CDR3 used the HTBI primer set. One entry per CDR3 protein, called by TCRdb with MiXCR from the multiplex PCR reads. The sample contains some 440,000 distinct CDR3 sequences, around a sixth of which appear only once. An absence of ophthalmopathy progression within 18 months meant stable Graves' hyperthyroidism. Thyroid ultrasound, orbital computed tomography, clinical symptoms, and serum thyroxine and TRAb underpinned diagnoses. The CDR3 is 13 amino acids. Germline V gene lookup returns CDR1 SQVTM and CDR2 ANQGSEA. Trimming took 6 bases from V and 1 from J; bases not matched to a gene: 3.

The V call is TRBV29-1, the J call TRBJ2-3, with 8 bases matching TRBD2. This clonotype was sampled from a woman under 30 with Graves' hyperthyroidism. The specimen sequenced was blood. The CDR3 bases are TGCAGCGTGGGGCGGGGGGGCACAGATACGCAGTATTTT. The encoded protein is CSVGRGGTDTQYF.